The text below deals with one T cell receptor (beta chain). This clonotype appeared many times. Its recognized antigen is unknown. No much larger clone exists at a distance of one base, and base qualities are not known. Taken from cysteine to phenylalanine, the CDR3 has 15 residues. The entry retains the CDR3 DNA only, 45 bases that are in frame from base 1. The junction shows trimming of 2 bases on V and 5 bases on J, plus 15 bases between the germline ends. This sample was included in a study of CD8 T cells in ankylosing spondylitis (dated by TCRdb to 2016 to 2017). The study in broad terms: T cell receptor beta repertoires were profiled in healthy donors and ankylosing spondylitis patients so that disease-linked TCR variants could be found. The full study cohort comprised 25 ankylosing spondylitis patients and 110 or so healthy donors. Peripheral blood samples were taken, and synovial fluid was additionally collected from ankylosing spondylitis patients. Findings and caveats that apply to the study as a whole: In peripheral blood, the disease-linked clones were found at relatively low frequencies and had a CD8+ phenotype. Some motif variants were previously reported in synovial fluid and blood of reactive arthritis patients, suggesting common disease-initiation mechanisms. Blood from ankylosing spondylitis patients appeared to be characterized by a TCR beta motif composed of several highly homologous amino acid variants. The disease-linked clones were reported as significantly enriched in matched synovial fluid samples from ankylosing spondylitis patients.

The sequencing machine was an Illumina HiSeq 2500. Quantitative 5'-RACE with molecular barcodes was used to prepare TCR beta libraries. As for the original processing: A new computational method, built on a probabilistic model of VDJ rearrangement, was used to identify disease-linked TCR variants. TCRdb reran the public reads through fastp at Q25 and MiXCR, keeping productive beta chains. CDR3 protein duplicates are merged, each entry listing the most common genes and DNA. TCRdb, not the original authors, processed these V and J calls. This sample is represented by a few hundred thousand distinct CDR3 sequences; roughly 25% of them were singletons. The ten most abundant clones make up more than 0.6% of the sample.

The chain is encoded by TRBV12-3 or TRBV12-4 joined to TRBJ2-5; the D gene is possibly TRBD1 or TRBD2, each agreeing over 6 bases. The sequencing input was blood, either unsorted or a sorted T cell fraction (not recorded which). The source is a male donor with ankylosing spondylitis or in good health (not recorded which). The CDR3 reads CASSLTRGVSETQYF. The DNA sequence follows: TGTGCCAGCAGTTTAACTAGGGGGGTTAGTGAGACCCAGTACTTC.